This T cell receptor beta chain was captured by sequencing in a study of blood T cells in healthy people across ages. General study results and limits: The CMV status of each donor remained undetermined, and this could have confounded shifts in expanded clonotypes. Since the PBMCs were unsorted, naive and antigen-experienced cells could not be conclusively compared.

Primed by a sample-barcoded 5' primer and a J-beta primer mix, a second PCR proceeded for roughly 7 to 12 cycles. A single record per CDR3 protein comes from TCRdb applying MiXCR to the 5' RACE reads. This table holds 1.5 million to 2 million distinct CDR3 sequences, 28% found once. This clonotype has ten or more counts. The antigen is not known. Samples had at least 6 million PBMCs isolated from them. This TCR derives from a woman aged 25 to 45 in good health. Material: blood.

This CDR3 reads CASSSQQGMETQYF. The CDR3 region has the DNA TGTGCCAGCAGCTCTCAACAGGGGATGGAGACCCAGTACTTC. The J gene is TRBJ2-5, the V gene TRBV5-5; 7 nucleotides align to TRBD1. This CDR3 has 14 residues. The ends lost 3 bases at V and 5 bases at J; junction bases unmatched: 7. Germline assignment: CDR1 SGHKS and CDR2 YYEKEE (reference sequence). Variable domain in full (rest from reference TRBV5-5 and TRBJ2-5): DAGVTQSPTHLIKTRGQQVTLRCSPISGHKSVSWYQQVLGQGPQFIFQYYEKEERGRGNFPDRFSARQFPNYSSELNVNALLLGDSALYLCASSSQQGMETQYFGPGTRLLVL.